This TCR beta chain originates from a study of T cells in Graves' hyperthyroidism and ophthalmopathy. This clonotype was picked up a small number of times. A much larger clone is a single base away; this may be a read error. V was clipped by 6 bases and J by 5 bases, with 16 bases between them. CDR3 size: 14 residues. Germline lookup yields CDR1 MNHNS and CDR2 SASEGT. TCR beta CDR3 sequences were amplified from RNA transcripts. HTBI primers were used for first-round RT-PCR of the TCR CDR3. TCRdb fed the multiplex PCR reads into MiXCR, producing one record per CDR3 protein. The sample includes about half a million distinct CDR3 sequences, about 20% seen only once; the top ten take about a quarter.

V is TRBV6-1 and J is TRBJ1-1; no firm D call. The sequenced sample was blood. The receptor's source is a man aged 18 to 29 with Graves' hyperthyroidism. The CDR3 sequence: CASSETPAGTEAFF. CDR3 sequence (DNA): TGTGCCAGCAGCGAGACCCCGGCGGGGACTGAAGCTTTCTTT.